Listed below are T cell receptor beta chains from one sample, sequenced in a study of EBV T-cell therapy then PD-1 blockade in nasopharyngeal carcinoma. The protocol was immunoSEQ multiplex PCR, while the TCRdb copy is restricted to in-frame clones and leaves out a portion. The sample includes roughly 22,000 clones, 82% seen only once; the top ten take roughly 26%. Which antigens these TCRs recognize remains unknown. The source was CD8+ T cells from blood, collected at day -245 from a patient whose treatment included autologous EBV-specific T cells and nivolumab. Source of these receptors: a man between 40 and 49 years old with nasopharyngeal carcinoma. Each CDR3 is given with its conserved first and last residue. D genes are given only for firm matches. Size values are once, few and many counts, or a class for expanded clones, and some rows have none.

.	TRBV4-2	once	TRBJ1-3	TGTGCCAGCAGCCAAGCCCTCTGGGGCTCTGGAAACACCATATATTTT	CASSQALWGSGNTIYF
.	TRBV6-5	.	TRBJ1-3	TGTGCCAGCAGTTACGGGGTCGAAATCTCTGGAAACACCATATATTTT	CASSYGVEISGNTIYF
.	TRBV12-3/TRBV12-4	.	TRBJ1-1	TGTGCCAGCAGGGGGGCGAGGAGCGCTTTCTTT	CASRGARSAFF
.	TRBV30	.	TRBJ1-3	TGTGCCTGGATAGGGTTAGGCGGAAACACCATATATTTT	CAWIGLGGNTIYF
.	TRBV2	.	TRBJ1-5	TGTGCCAGCAGTGATCGGGCCAGTAGCAATCAGCCCCAGCATTTT	CASSDRASSNQPQHF
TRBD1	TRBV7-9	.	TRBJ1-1	TGTGCCAGCAGCGCCGTAAGGGACAGGGGTACTGAAGCTTTCTTT	CASSAVRDRGTEAFF
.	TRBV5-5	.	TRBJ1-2	TGTGCCAGCAGTTTCGTAATTGGGAACTATGGCTACACCTTC	CASSFVIGNYGYTF
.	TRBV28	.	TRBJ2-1	TGTGCCAGCAGTTTCCTAACAGGGACCGGCGAGCAGTTCTTC	CASSFLTGTGEQFF
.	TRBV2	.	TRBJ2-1	TGTGCCAGCAATGGGGGGCCCGGGAGCAATGAGCAGTTCTTC	CASNGGPGSNEQFF
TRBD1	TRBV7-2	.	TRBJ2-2	TGTGCCAGCAGGTCTCCAGCACAGGGGTACACCGGGGAGCTGTTTTTT	CASRSPAQGYTGELFF
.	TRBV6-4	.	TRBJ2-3	TGTGCCAGCAGTGAATACATTGGGACTCCCACAGATACGCAGTATTTT	CASSEYIGTPTDTQYF
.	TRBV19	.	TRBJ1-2	TGTGCCAGTAGTAGAGACAGACCTGAGGGCTACACCTTC	CASSRDRPEGYTF
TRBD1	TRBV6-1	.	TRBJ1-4	TGTGCCAGCAGTGAAATGGCCGGGACAGGGACAAATGAAAAACTGTTTTTT	CASSEMAGTGTNEKLFF
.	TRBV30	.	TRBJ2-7	TGTGCCTGGAGAGAGGGGTACGAGCAGTACTTC	CAWREGYEQYF
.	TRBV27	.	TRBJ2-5	TGTGCCAGCAGTTTATCAGTCGACGCGGTCGGGGTCCGGAAGACCCAGTACTTC	CASSLSVDAVGVRKTQYF
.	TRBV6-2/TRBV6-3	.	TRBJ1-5	TGTGCCAGCAGTCTCAGGGACGGGACAAGGGATGGACAGCCCCAGCATTTT	CASSLRDGTRDGQPQHF
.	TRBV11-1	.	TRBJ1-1	TGTGCCAGCAGCTTAGTCGTCCGCACTGAAGCTTTCTTT	CASSLVVRTEAFF
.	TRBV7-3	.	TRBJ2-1	TGTGCCAGCAGCTTAGAGGGTTGGACCCTCGAGGGCGATGAGCAGTTCTTC	CASSLEGWTLEGDEQFF
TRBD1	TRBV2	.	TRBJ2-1	TGTGCCAGCACCACGACAGGGTCTTGCGAGCAGTTCTTC	CASTTTGSCEQFF
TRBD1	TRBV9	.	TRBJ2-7	TGTGCCAGCAGCGTAGGGAACAGGGGCTACGAGCAGTACTTC	CASSVGNRGYEQYF
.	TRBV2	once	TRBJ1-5	TGTGCCAGCAGTGAAGCGGTGACAGGTGGACAGCCCCAGCATTTT	CASSEAVTGGQPQHF
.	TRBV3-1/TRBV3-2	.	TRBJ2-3	TGTGCCAGCAGCCATCATCGGGATACGCAGTATTTT	CASSHHRDTQYF
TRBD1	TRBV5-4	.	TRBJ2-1	TGTGCCACCCTCGACAGGGGCTACAATGAGCAGTTCTTC	CATLDRGYNEQFF
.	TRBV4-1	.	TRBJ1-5	TGCGCCAGCAGCGGACACCCCGGGACCGCCAATCAGCCCCAGCATTTT	CASSGHPGTANQPQHF
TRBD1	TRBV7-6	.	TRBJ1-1	TGTGCCAGCAGCTTAGCGGTGACAGGGTTTACACGGAGCACTGAAGCTTTCTTT	CASSLAVTGFTRSTEAFF
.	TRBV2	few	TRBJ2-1	TGTGCCAGCAGGGCTACGTGGTCCAATGAGCAGTTCTTC	CASRATWSNEQFF
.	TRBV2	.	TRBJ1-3	TGTGCCAGCCTAGGGGACCGAGTGACCTCTGGAAACACCATATATTTT	CASLGDRVTSGNTIYF
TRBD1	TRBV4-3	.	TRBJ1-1	TGCGCCAGCAGCCCCCGGGACAGCCACGTGAACACTGAAGCTTTCTTT	CASSPRDSHVNTEAFF
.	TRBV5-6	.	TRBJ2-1	TGTGCCAGCAGCTTCTTCAATGAGCAGTTCTTC	CASSFFNEQFF
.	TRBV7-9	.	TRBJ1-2	TGTGCCAGCAGCTTAGCGGACAGCTTCTATGGCTACACCTTC	CASSLADSFYGYTF
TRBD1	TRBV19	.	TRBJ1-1	TGTGCCAGTAGAGGACAGGGACGGGGCACTGAAGCTTTCTTT	CASRGQGRGTEAFF
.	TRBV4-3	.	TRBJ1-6	TGCGCCAGCAGCCAAGGGGGGCGCAGATCACCCCTCCACTTT	CASSQGGRRSPLHF
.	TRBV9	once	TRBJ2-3	TGTGCCAGCAGCGTAGGGGTGTGGGGCACAGATACGCAGTATTTT	CASSVGVWGTDTQYF
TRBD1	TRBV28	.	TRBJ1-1	TGTGCCAGCACTACCCTGAGGGGGCGGACTGAAGCTTTCTTT	CASTTLRGRTEAFF
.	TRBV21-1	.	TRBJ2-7	TGTGCCAGCAGCAAAGAGGTTGGGACAGGGGGCCGACGCGAGCAGTACTTC	CASSKEVGTGGRREQYF
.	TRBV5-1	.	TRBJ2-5	TGCGCCAGCAGCTCCGATCTAGGGCCACAAGAGACCCAGTACTTC	CASSSDLGPQETQYF
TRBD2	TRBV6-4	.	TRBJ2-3	TGTGCCAGCAGTAGCGGGGGGGCCACAGATACGCAGTATTTT	CASSSGGATDTQYF
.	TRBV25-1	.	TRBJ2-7	TGTGCCAGCAGTCCGGAGGGGGGTTCGCTCTACGAGCAGTACTTC	CASSPEGGSLYEQYF
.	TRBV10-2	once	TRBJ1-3	TGCGCCAGCAGTGAAGCGACTTATTCTGGAAACACCATATATTTT	CASSEATYSGNTIYF
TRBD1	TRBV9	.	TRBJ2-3	TGTGCCAGCAGCGTAGAAGGGACAGGTAGCACAGATACGCAGTATTTT	CASSVEGTGSTDTQYF
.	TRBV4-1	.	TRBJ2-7	TGCGCCAGCAGCCAAGGGGCAGGGAATCCCTACGAGCAGTACTTC	CASSQGAGNPYEQYF
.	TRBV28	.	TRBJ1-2	TGTGCCTGCAAACTGACGGCGTTGGGATATGGCTACACCTTC	CACKLTALGYGYTF
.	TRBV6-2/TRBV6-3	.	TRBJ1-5	TGTGCCAGCACCCCCGCGGGGGTAAATCAGCCCCAGCATTTT	CASTPAGVNQPQHF
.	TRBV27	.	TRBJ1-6	TGTGCCAGCAGTTGGGGGTCGTCTCCGTCACCCCTCCACTTT	CASSWGSSPSPLHF
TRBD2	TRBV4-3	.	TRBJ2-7	TGCGCCAGCAGCCAGGAGACTAGCGGGGTGTACGAGCAGTACTTC	CASSQETSGVYEQYF
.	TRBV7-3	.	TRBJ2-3	TGTGCCAGCAGCTTAATAGGGGCAGATACGCAGTATTTT	CASSLIGADTQYF